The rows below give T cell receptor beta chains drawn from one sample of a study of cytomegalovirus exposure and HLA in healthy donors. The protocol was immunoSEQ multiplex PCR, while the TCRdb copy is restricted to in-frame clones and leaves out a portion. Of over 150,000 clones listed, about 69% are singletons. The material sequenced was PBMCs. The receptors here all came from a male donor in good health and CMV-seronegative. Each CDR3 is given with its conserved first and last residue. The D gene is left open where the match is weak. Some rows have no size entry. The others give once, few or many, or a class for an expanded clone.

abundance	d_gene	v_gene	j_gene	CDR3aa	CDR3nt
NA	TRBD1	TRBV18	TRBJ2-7	CASSPPGTVSYEQYF	TGTGCCAGCTCACCACCAGGGACAGTGTCCTACGAGCAGTACTTC
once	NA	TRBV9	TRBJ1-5	CASSAGGQPQHF	TGTGCCAGCAGCGCCGGAGGACAGCCCCAGCATTTT
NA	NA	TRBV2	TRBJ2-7	CASGTSFSYEQYF	TGTGCCAGCGGGACTTCCTTCTCCTACGAGCAGTACTTC
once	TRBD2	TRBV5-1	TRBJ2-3	CASSLGVSGGITDTQYF	TGCGCCAGCAGCTTGGGGGTTAGCGGGGGAATCACAGATACGCAGTATTTT
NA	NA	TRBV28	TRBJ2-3	CAIHDLASPTDTQYF	TGTGCCATCCATGATTTAGCGTCCCCCACAGATACGCAGTATTTT
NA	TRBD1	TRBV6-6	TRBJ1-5	CASTSRGQNNQPQHF	TGTGCCAGCACCTCAAGGGGACAGAACAATCAGCCCCAGCATTTT
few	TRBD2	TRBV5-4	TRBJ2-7	CASSLGRGGSSYEQYF	TGTGCCAGCAGCCTCGGTCGGGGGGGGAGCTCCTACGAGCAGTACTTC
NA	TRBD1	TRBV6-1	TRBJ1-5	CASRAGTGGDQPQHF	TGTGCCAGCAGGGCCGGGACAGGGGGAGACCAGCCCCAGCATTTT
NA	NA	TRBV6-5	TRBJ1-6	CASNVDGKNSPLHF	TGTGCCAGCAATGTGGACGGGAAAAATTCACCCCTCCACTTT
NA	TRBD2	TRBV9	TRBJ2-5	CASSSGVQETQYF	TGTGCCAGCAGTAGCGGGGTTCAAGAGACCCAGTACTTC
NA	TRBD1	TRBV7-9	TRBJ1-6	CASSPPGQGRNSPLHF	TGTGCCAGCAGCCCCCCGGGACAGGGGCGTAATTCACCCCTCCACTTT
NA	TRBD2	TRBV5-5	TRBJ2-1	CASSLVAGGGNEQFF	TGTGCCAGCAGCTTGGTAGCGGGAGGAGGAAATGAGCAGTTCTTC
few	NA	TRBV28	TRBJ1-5	CASSGSGGRRTYQPQHF	TGTGCCAGCAGTGGGTCCGGTGGGCGACGGACTTATCAGCCCCAGCATTTT
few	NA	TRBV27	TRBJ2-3	CASSLGLQADTQYF	TGTGCCAGCAGTTTAGGGCTACAGGCAGATACGCAGTATTTT
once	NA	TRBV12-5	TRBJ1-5	CASGAGWGNQPQHF	TGTGCTAGTGGAGCAGGGTGGGGCAATCAGCCCCAGCATTTT
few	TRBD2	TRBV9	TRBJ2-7	CASSVNWEGLYEQYF	TGTGCCAGCAGCGTAAACTGGGAGGGCCTATACGAGCAGTACTTC
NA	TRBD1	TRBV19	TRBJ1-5	CASRRDRGNQPQHF	TGTGCCAGTAGGCGGGACAGGGGGAATCAGCCCCAGCATTTT
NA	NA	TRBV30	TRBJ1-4	CAWNRGGIDEKLFF	TGTGCCTGGAACCGAGGAGGGATAGATGAAAAACTGTTTTTT
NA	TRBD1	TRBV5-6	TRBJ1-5	CASSLAGGSGQPQHF	TGTGCCAGCAGCTTGGCAGGGGGTTCGGGACAGCCCCAGCATTTT
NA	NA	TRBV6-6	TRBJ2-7	CASSLGRDPLTEQYF	TGTGCCAGCAGCCTTGGGCGGGACCCCCTTACCGAGCAGTACTTC
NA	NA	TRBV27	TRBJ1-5	CASSLSNRSPQHF	TGTGCCAGCAGTTTATCGAATAGATCGCCCCAGCATTTT
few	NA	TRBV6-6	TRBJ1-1	CASSYYLLGDTEAFF	TGTGCCAGCAGTTACTATCTATTAGGGGATACTGAAGCTTTCTTT
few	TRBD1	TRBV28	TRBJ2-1	CASRGTGPPYNEQFF	TGTGCCAGCAGGGGGACAGGACCTCCCTACAATGAGCAGTTCTTC
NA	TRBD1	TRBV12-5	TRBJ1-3	CASGLDRGNTIYF	TGTGCTAGTGGTTTGGACAGGGGGAACACCATATATTTT
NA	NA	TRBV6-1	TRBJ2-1	CASSGELASYNEQFF	TGTGCCAGCAGTGGGGAACTAGCCTCCTACAATGAGCAGTTCTTC
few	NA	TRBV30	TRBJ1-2	CAWSALTFAGGYTF	TGTGCCTGGAGCGCGCTCACCTTTGCGGGTGGCTACACCTTC
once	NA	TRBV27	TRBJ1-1	CASSWSMNTEAFF	TGTGCCAGCAGCTGGAGCATGAACACTGAAGCTTTCTTT
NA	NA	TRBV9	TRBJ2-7	CASSVEARGNEQYF	TGTGCCAGCAGCGTAGAGGCCAGGGGAAACGAGCAGTACTTC
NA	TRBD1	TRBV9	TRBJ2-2	CASSVGTGGNLNTGELFF	TGTGCCAGCAGCGTCGGGACAGGGGGGAATCTTAACACCGGGGAGCTGTTTTTT
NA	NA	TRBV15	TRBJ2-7	CATSRDLPGATTSYEQYF	TGTGCCACCAGCAGAGATCTGCCAGGGGCGACTACCTCCTACGAGCAGTACTTC
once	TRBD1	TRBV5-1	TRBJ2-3	CASTGQHTDTQYF	TGCGCCAGCACGGGACAGCACACAGATACGCAGTATTTT
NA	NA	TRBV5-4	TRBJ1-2	CASSPGDVPFGGYTF	TGTGCCAGCAGCCCGGGGGACGTACCCTTCGGTGGCTACACCTTC
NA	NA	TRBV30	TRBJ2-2	CAWRGRTTGELFF	TGTGCCTGGAGAGGGAGAACCACCGGGGAGCTGTTTTTT
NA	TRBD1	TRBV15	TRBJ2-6	CATAGTGALSGANVLTF	TGTGCCACCGCCGGGACAGGGGCCCTCTCTGGGGCCAACGTCCTGACTTTC
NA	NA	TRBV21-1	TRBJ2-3	CASTPGAAGASTDTQYF	TGTGCCAGCACCCCAGGGGCAGCGGGGGCAAGCACAGATACGCAGTATTTT